This TCR beta chain was identified in a study of blood T cell repertoires in COVID-19. This CDR3 is 14 amino acids long. Germline trimming cut 4 bases from V and 2 bases from J; bases unmatched to any gene: 3. In germline, CDR1 is SGHTS, CDR2 YDEGEE. Generated by immunoSEQ multiplex PCR, the TCRdb table keeps only in-frame clones and is missing some. The data show about 480,000 clones, with around 89% seen just once and approximately 1.8% held by the top ten. Source material: PBMCs or T cells enriched from blood (not recorded which). The chain combines TRBV5-8 with TRBJ2-5; 9 bases are a match to TRBD1. The clonotype comes from a woman aged 40 to 49 who had recovered from COVID-19. This chain's CDR3 is CASSTTGGQETQYF. The CDR3 DNA sequence: TGTGCCAGCAGCACGACAGGGGGACAAGAGACCCAGTACTTC.